These 12 T cell receptor beta chains share one sample of origin, sequenced in a study of CD8 T cells in ankylosing spondylitis. No antigens are known for them. TCRdb reprocessed the 5' RACE reads with MiXCR, giving one entry per CDR3 protein. The repertoire holds some 840,000 distinct CDR3 sequences, approximately 10% seen once, with under 0.6% in the top ten. Study-wide results and caveats: In ankylosing spondylitis blood, a motif of several highly homologous TCR beta variants appeared characteristic.

The source material was blood, either unsorted or a sorted T cell fraction (not recorded which). The receptors were gathered from a male donor with ankylosing spondylitis.

The chain links TRBV5-5 to TRBJ1-2; 7 positions match TRBD1. With V trimmed by 0 bases and J by 0 bases, 8 bases remained unmatched. This CDR3 is 17 amino acids long. The germline V gene has CDR1 SGHKS and CDR2 YYEKEE (reference sequence). The CDR3 DNA sequence: TGTGCCAGCAGCTTGGGACAGGGAGTAACAGCTAACTATGGCTACACCTTC. As protein: CASSLGQGVTANYGYTF. Complete variable domain (other parts from reference TRBV5-5 and TRBJ1-2): DAGVTQSPTHLIKTRGQQVTLRCSPISGHKSVSWYQQVLGQGPQFIFQYYEKEERGRGNFPDRFSARQFPNYSSELNVNALLLGDSALYLCASSLGQGVTANYGYTFGSGTRLTVV.

The chain couples TRBV6-2 or TRBV6-3 to TRBJ2-1, with TRBD1 matching 7 bases. The CDR3 consists of 15 residues. The germline V gene has CDR1 MNHEY and CDR2 SVGEGT. Trimming cost V 2 bases and J 8 bases; bases outside gene matches: 9. The CDR3 loop reads CASSYRKGAKDEQFF. The CDR3 nucleotides read TGTGCCAGCAGTTACAGGAAGGGGGCTAAAGATGAGCAGTTCTTC.

This clonotype turned up a few times. The chain carries TRBV28 and TRBJ1-2; TRBD1 aligns across 8 bases. The V gene's germline CDR1 is MDHEN and CDR2 SYDVKM. Trimming at V came to 5 bases and at J to 0 bases, leaving 8 bases not matched to a gene. This CDR3 has 16 amino acids. The CDR3 nucleotides are TGTGCCAGCAGTCTTGATCGGACAGGGACTAACTATGGCTACACCTTC. Translation: CASSLDRTGTNYGYTF.

The chain combines TRBV7-2 with TRBJ2-1, with D uncertain. The length of the CDR3 is 15 residues. Germline-derived CDR1 and CDR2 are SGHTA and FQGNSA. V was pared by 1 base and J by 2 bases, with 9 bases between. The CDR3 spells CASSLGVATYNEQFF. The CDR3 DNA is TGTGCCAGCAGCTTAGGAGTGGCCACCTACAATGAGCAGTTCTTC.

The chain carries TRBV5-1 and TRBJ2-1; 10 bases match TRBD2. V shed 0 bases and J 6 bases; nucleotides not matched to a gene: 6. The CDR3 consists of 16 residues. Per the germline V gene, CDR1 is SGHRS and CDR2 is YFSETQ. CDR3 in amino acids: CASSLVVTSGSNEQFF. The CDR3 DNA follows: TGCGCCAGCAGCTTGGTTGTGACTAGCGGGTCCAATGAGCAGTTCTTC.

This sequence joins TRBV9 and TRBJ1-6; D is uncertain. This CDR3 has 13 amino acids. Germline V gives CDR1 SGDLS, CDR2 YYNGEE. The ends were cut back, 3 bases at V and 10 bases at J, with 11 bases in the middle. CDR3 protein: CASSGELTSPLHF. The CDR3 bases are TGTGCCAGCAGCGGGGAATTAACGTCACCCCTCCACTTT.

This chain connects TRBV20-1 to TRBJ2-1, with 11 positions matching TRBD2. Germline loops: CDR1 DFQATT, CDR2 SNEGSKA (reference sequence). This CDR3 is built from 17 residues. The V and J ends lost 5 bases and 0 bases, in that order; junction bases with no gene match: 9. CDR3 sequence reads: CSADTLAGGSSYNEQFF. CDR3 coding DNA: TGCAGTGCTGATACATTAGCGGGAGGGAGCTCCTACAATGAGCAGTTCTTC.

This clonotype was counted between two and nine times. In DNA form, the CDR3 reads TGCGCCAGCAGCCAAGATCTTTTGGGACCACCAGCGAATGAGCAGTTCTTC. Translation gives CASSQDLLGPPANEQFF. This rearrangement joins TRBV4-3 to TRBJ2-1, with D perhaps assigned TRBD1 or TRBD2 (5 bases each). The CDR3 loop spans 17 amino acids. Germline V gene data show CDR1 as LGHNA and CDR2 as YSLEER. V lost 0 bases to trimming and J lost 7 bases, with 19 bases between them.

The chain recombines TRBV20-1 with TRBJ2-2, with D hard to call. The CDR3 is 14 residues long. The V end lost 5 bases, the J end lost 5 bases, and 15 bases lay between the germline ends. CDR1 is DFQATT and CDR2 is SNEGSKA in the germline V gene (reference sequence). Here the CDR3 DNA reads TGCAGTGCTCTTGCTAGGTTGAATACCGGGGAGCTGTTTTTT. Translating gives CSALARLNTGELFF.

There are a few counts of this clonotype. The CDR3 protein is CSATRDRAGTEAFF. The CDR3 DNA reads TGCAGTGCTACCCGGGACAGGGCAGGGACTGAAGCTTTCTTT. This chain connects TRBV20-1 to TRBJ1-1, with 9 bases lining up with TRBD1. V lost 4 bases to trimming and J lost 5 bases; unmatched junction nucleotides: 8. The germline V gene encodes CDR1 DFQATT and CDR2 SNEGSKA (reference sequence). The CDR3 contains 14 residues.

This rearrangement joins TRBV20-1 to TRBJ1-5; tentative D call: TRBD1 (6 bases). CDR3 length equals 14 residues. With 6 bases removed from V and 4 bases from J, the gap between germline ends came to 16 bases. In germline, CDR1 is DFQATT, CDR2 SNEGSKA (reference sequence). DNA for the CDR3: TGCAGTGCACTTAGGGGGAGGTGGAATCAGCCCCAGCATTTT. This codes for CSALRGRWNQPQHF.

This clonotype turned up a few times. The rearrangement uses TRBV13 and TRBJ2-7; D uncertain. Germline V gene data show CDR1 as PRHDT and CDR2 as FYEKMQ (reference sequence). V was trimmed by 7 bases and J by 0 bases, leaving 19 bases between them. This CDR3 is 16 amino acids long. CDR3 sequence (DNA): TGTGCCAGCAAGTCCTCATGGGGTAGGGCCTCCTACGAGCAGTACTTC. Residues: CASKSSWGRASYEQYF.